This TCR beta chain was sequenced in a study of beta chain features in type 1 diabetes. Using CD45RO/CCR7/CD25/CD127/CD95/CD27, CD4+ naive, central memory, regulatory and stem cell-like memory cells were sorted. Purity of each sorted population was above 95%. This clone was detected once. Antigen: not known. Whole-study findings and limits: Within each of all four CD4+ subsets, Type 1 diabetes patients had TCRB CDR3s that were moderately but significantly shorter.

CDR1 is MNHNY and CDR2 is SVGAGI in the germline V gene (reference sequence). The length of the CDR3 is 15 residues. With V trimmed by 0 bases and J by 4 bases, 5 bases remained unmatched. cDNA synthesis used the whole RNA isolate, giving expressed TCRB sequences. Sequenced by immunoSEQ multiplex PCR; TCRdb stores in-frame clones only, minus some. The table includes about 360,000 clones, roughly 12% detected once. The chain employs TRBV6-6 and TRBJ1-2, with 7 bases lining up with TRBD1. Specimen: naive CD4+ T cells from blood. This receptor was obtained from a man between 18 and 35 years old in good health. CDR3 sequence (DNA): TGTGCCAGCAGTTACTCGACAGGGCCCTTCTATGGCTACACCTTC. It encodes CASSYSTGPFYGYTF.